The 2 T cell receptor beta chains below were found in one sample sequenced in a study of shared clonotypes between healthy human individuals. Naive-designated CD8 cells lacked CD45RO, were positively enriched for CCR7, and omitted terminally differentiated effector memory CD45RA+ cells. Profiled with immunoSEQ multiplex PCR; TCRdb holds only in-frame clones, not every one. The sample has just over 2,000,000 clones; approximately 94% are singletons. Sequencing input: naive CD8+ T cells sorted from blood. All receptors come from a young man in good health.

Details on this clone: The identical CDR3 is also encoded by other nucleotide sequences in the sample. The chain carries TRBV19 and TRBJ1-2; D not resolved. Germline CDR1 reads LNHDA; CDR2 reads SQIVND (reference sequence). V was clipped by 1 base and J by 0 bases, with 3 bases between them. This CDR3 comprises 13 residues. The CDR3 loop reads CASSIGANYGYTF. CDR3 sequence (DNA): TGTGCCAGTAGTATAGGGGCTAACTATGGCTACACCTTC.

With regard to this clone: A much larger clone lies one base from this, so it may be a read error. Other DNA sequences from this sample encode an identical CDR3 as well. The V gene is TRBV5-6, the J gene TRBJ1-5; no clear D. This CDR3 has 12 residues. Between the trimmed V and J ends, which lost 0 bases and 6 bases, there was a span of 4 bases. CDR1 and CDR2 (germline): SGHDT, YYEEEE. This CDR3 reads CASSLGVQPQHF. In DNA form, the CDR3 reads TGTGCCAGCAGCTTGGGGGTTCAGCCCCAGCATTTT.